This T cell receptor (beta chain) was documented in a study of blood T cell repertoires in COVID-19. Profiled with immunoSEQ multiplex PCR; TCRdb holds only in-frame clones, not every one. The sample includes about 400,000 clones, approximately 86% of them seen just once. This sequence originates from a woman between 55 and 75 years old with COVID-19, enrolled during active disease. The material sequenced was peripheral blood.

The CDR3 nucleotides read TGTGCCAGCAGCTCCCGGTTTTCAACTAATGAAAAACTGTTTTTT. Protein: CASSSRFSTNEKLFF. This chain links TRBV7-2 with TRBJ1-4; D is unresolved. The CDR3 is 15 amino acids. The V end was cut by 4 bases, the J end by 0 bases, with 9 bases between. The germline gives CDR1 SGHTA, CDR2 FQGNSA.